The source of this T cell receptor (beta chain) is a study of blood T cell repertoires in COVID-19. Study-wide context: The United States, Italy and Spain were the sources of the acute and convalescent COVID-19 samples. Sources were T cells, B-cell-depleted T cells, or PBMCs; the material itself was cDNA or gDNA.

Here immunoSEQ multiplex PCR was the method, and the copy in TCRdb shows in-frame clones only, minus some. In the table there are 200,000 to 300,000 clones, just under 85% of which are singletons. Germline lookup yields CDR1 MNHEY and CDR2 SVGAGI. The V gene lost 7 bases and the J gene lost 5 bases, with 11 bases spanning the gap. The CDR3 sequence is 13 residues long. The chain carries TRBV6-5 and TRBJ1-4, with a possible D match to TRBD1 (5 bases). Sample: peripheral blood. The TCR sequence derives from a man aged 50-60 years with acute or convalescent COVID-19. CDR3 bases: TGTGCCAGCATAGTGGGGCCGAATGAAAAACTGTTTTTT. Protein: CASIVGPNEKLFF.